The entry below gives a single TCR beta chain sequence along with its context. Its matching antigen is unknown. This sample is drawn from a study of cytomegalovirus exposure and HLA in healthy donors. About the study: The roughly 120 million unique TCR beta sequences, from around 200 million T cells, were found by an earlier analysis. Overall study results and limits: CMV serostatus was the only immune exposure information that was available. TCR beta sequences reportedly predicted most subjects' HLA-A and HLA-B alleles accurately.

Trimming stripped 5 bases from V and 0 bases from J, with 8 bases between. The CDR3 has 13 amino acids. Per germline, CDR1 SGHTA and CDR2 FQGNSA. The PCR had 60 Vbeta and 13 Jbeta primers. Sequencing was performed with immunoSEQ multiplex PCR; in TCRdb, only in-frame clones are kept and a portion is missing. The table lists approximately 100,000 clones. This receptor was taken from a man aged 50 or older in good health and CMV-seronegative. The chain links TRBV7-2 to TRBJ2-7, with D possibly TRBD2 on 5 matching bases. The specimen sequenced was PBMCs. CDR3 DNA: TGTGCCAGCAGCACCGGGGTCTCCTACGAGCAGTACTTC. It translates to CASSTGVSYEQYF. Full variable domain (rest looked up from reference TRBV7-2 and TRBJ2-7): GAGVSQSPSNKVTEKGKDVELRCDPISGHTALYWYRQSLGQGLEFLIYFQGNSAPDKSGLPSDRFSAERTGGSVSTLTIQRTQQEDSAVYLCASSTGVSYEQYFGPGTRLTVT.